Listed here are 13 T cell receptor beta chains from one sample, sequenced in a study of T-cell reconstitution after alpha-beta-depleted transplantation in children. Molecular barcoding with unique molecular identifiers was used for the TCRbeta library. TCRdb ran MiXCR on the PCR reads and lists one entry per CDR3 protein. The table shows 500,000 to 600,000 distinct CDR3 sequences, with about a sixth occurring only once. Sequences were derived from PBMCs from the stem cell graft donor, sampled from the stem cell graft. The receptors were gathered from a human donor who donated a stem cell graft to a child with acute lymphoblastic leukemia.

The CDR3 DNA is TGCGCCAGCAGCATCGGACAGGGTTACACAGATACGCAGTATTTT. Residues: CASSIGQGYTDTQYF. The rearrangement joins TRBV5-1 to TRBJ2-3; 8 nucleotides line up with TRBD1. The V gene's germline CDR1 is SGHRS and CDR2 YFSETQ. The CDR3 spans 15 residues. Germline trimming cut 4 bases from V and 2 bases from J; bases unmatched to any gene: 6.

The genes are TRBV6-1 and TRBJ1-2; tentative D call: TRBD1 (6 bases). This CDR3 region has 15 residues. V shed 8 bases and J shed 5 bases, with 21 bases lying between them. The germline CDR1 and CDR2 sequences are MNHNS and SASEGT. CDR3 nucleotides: TGTGCCAGCCGGGGCGAAACCGGGACACGGTATGGCTACACCTTC. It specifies CASRGETGTRYGYTF.

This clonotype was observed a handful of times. The CDR3, as DNA: TGTGCCAGCAGTGAAACAGGGGAGGCTCAGCCCCAGCATTTT. This codes for CASSETGEAQPQHF. The chain combines TRBV6-1 with TRBJ1-5, with TRBD1 matching over 7 bases. In germline, CDR1 is MNHNS, CDR2 SASEGT. V gave up 2 bases and J gave up 6 bases; unmatched junction bases: 4. This CDR3 has 14 residues.

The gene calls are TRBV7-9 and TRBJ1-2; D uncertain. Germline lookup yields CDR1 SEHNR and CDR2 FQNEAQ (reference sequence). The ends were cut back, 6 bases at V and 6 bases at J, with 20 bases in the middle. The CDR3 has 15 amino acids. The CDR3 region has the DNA TGTGCCAGCAGTCCGCCGGCCGCGGACCACCATGGCTACACCTTC. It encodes CASSPPAADHHGYTF.

In DNA form, the CDR3 reads TGTGCCAGCAGTTCCTACCCACCAAGCGGGAGGAACACCGGGGAGCTGTTTTTT. As protein: CASSSYPPSGRNTGELFF. This rearrangement joins TRBV27 to TRBJ2-2; 8 positions agree with TRBD2. From germline, CDR1 is MNHEY and CDR2 SMNVEV (reference sequence). This CDR3 comprises 18 residues. J gave up 1 base and V 4 bases, and 11 bases lay outside the gene matches.

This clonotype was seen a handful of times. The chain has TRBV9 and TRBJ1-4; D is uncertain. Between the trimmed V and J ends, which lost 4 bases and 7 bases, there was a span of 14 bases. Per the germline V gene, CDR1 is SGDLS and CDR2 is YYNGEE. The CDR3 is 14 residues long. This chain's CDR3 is CASSHTATAEKLFF. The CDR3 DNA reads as TGTGCCAGCAGCCACACGGCGACGGCTGAAAAACTGTTTTTT.

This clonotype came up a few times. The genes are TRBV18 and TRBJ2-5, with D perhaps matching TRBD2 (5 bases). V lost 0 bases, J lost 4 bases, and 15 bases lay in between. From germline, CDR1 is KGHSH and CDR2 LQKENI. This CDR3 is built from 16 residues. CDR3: CASSPPVLAQTETQYF. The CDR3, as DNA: TGTGCCAGCTCACCACCGGTGCTAGCACAGACAGAGACCCAGTACTTC.

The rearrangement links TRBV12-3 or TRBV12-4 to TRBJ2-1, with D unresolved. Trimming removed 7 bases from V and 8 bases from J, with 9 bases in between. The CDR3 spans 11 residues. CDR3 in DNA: TGTGCCAGCACTGACTCGGATGAGCAGTTCTTC. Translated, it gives CASTDSDEQFF.

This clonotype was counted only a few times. The CDR3 bases are TGCGCCAGGAGGACAGGGGGAAGCTACGAGCAGTACTTC. Translation gives CARRTGGSYEQYF. The V and J genes are TRBV5-1 and TRBJ2-7; TRBD1 aligns across 10 bases. The CDR3 sequence is 13 residues long. Germline CDR1 SGHRS, CDR2 YFSETQ. V shed 8 bases and J 3 bases; nucleotides not matched to a gene: 5. Variable domain in full (rest from reference TRBV5-1 and TRBJ2-7): KAGVTQTPRYLIKTRGQQVTLSCSPISGHRSVSWYQQTPGQGLQFLFEYFSETQRNKGNFPGRFSGRQFSNSRSEMNVSTLELGDSALYLCARRTGGSYEQYFGPGTRLTVT.

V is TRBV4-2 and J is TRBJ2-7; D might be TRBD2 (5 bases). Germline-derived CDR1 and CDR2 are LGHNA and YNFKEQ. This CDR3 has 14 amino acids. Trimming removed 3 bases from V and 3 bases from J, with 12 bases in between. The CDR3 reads CASSQGSGNYEQYF. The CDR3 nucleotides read TGTGCCAGCAGCCAGGGAAGCGGTAACTACGAGCAGTACTTC.

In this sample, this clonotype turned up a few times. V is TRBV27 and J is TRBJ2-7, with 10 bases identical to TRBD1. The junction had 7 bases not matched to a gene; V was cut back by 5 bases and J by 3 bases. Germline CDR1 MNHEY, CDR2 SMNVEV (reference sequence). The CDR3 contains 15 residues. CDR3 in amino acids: CASSPRDRGNYEQYF. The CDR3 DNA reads TGTGCCAGCAGTCCCCGGGACAGGGGAAACTACGAGCAGTACTTC.

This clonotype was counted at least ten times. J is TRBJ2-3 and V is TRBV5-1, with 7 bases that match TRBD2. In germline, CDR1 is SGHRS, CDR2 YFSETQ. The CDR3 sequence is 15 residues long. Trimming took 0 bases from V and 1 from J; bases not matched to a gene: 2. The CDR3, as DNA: TGCGCCAGCAGCTTGGGCCTAGCGGGCACAGATACGCAGTATTTT. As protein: CASSLGLAGTDTQYF. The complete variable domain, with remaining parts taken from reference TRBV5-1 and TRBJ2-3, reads KAGVTQTPRYLIKTRGQQVTLSCSPISGHRSVSWYQQTPGQGLQFLFEYFSETQRNKGNFPGRFSGRQFSNSRSEMNVSTLELGDSALYLCASSLGLAGTDTQYFGPGTRLTVL.

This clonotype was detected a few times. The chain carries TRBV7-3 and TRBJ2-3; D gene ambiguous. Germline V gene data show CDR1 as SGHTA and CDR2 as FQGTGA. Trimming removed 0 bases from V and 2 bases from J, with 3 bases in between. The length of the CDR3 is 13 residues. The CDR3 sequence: CASSLTITDTQYF. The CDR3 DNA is TGTGCCAGCAGCTTAACCATCACAGATACGCAGTATTTT.